Shown below are 32 T cell receptor beta chains from a single sample sequenced in a study of CD8+CD57+ T cells in acquired aplastic anemia. Using genomic DNA as the template, TCR beta VDJ and CDR3 profiling was carried out. One entry per CDR3 protein results from TCRdb running MiXCR on the reads. The table has just over 400,000 distinct CDR3 sequences, roughly 64% seen once. Sequenced input: sorted CD4+, CD8+, or CD8+CD57+ T cells (not recorded which) from PBMCs. The receptors shown here come from a human donor in good health, serving as a control.

CDR3 in amino acids: CSAKQGEKLGDYEQYF. CDR3 sequence (DNA): TGCAGTGCTAAACAAGGGGAAAAACTGGGGGATTACGAGCAGTACTTC. This chain joins TRBV20-1 and TRBJ2-7; D might be TRBD1 or TRBD2, each matching 5 bases. Trimming took 4 bases from V and 4 from J, leaving 23 bases between them. The CDR3 is 16 residues long. Germline V gene sequence: CDR1 DFQATT, CDR2 SNEGSKA (reference sequence).

A word on this clonotype: The junction shows a germline mismatch at one end, possibly a read error. The chain employs TRBV5-1 and TRBJ1-1; no definite D call. The CDR3 totals 14 residues. Germline values: CDR1 SGHRS, CDR2 YFSETQ. The CDR3 DNA reads TGTGCCAGCAGCTTGGCGACTGTTACCCCTGAAGCTTTCTTT. This translates into CASSLATVTPEAFF. The full variable domain, with the rest looked up from reference TRBV5-1 and TRBJ1-1, is KAGVTQTPRYLIKTRGQQVTLSCSPISGHRSVSWYQQTPGQGLQFLFEYFSETQRNKGNFPGRFSGRQFSNSRSEMNVSTLELGDSALYLCASSLATVTPEAFFGQGTRLTVV.

The CDR3 loop is CATRKGQGLYEQYF. DNA of the CDR3: TGTGCCACCAGGAAGGGACAGGGACTTTACGAGCAGTACTTC. V gene TRBV6-1 combines with J gene TRBJ2-7; 9 nucleotides line up with TRBD1. The germline V gene has CDR1 MNHNS and CDR2 SASEGT. J was trimmed by 4 bases and V by 10 bases; bases with no gene match: 11. The length of the CDR3 is 14 residues.

This chain joins TRBV12-3 or TRBV12-4 and TRBJ1-1; D is perhaps TRBD1 (5 bases). This CDR3 comprises 14 residues. V was cut by 8 bases and J by 4 bases, with 17 bases left in between. CDR3 sequence (DNA): TGTGCCAGCCGGTCAGCTTGGGGGAGCACTGAAGCTTTCTTT. The encoded protein is CASRSAWGSTEAFF.

This clonotype was detected ten times or more. The rearrangement joins TRBV12-5 to TRBJ2-5; tentative D call: TRBD1 (6 bases). CDR3 length: 13 amino acids. Per germline, CDR1 LGHNT and CDR2 FRNRAP. The ends were cut back, 4 bases at V and 5 bases at J, with 11 bases in the middle. Written as DNA, the CDR3 is TGTGCTAGTGGTTACACAGGGTTTGAGACCCAGTACTTC. As protein: CASGYTGFETQYF. Complete variable domain (other parts from reference TRBV12-5 and TRBJ2-5): DARVTQTPRHKVTEMGQEVTMRCQPILGHNTVFWYRQTMMQGLELLAYFRNRAPLDDSGMPKDRFSAEMPDATLATLKIQPSEPRDSAVYFCASGYTGFETQYFGPGTRLLVL.

This clonotype was observed a single time. This chain joins TRBV7-2 and TRBJ2-7; tentative D call: TRBD1 (6 bases). Germline V gene data show CDR1 as SGHTA and CDR2 as FQGNSA. Trimming shortened V by 6 bases and J by 10 bases, and 22 bases separated the two germline ends. This CDR3 has 14 residues. The CDR3 coding sequence is TGTGCCAGCAGTTTATCTCAGGGGACCGACTACCAGTACTTC. The encoded protein is CASSLSQGTDYQYF.

The rearrangement links TRBV2 to TRBJ1-1; D unclear. This CDR3 has 14 residues. Trimming stripped 6 bases from V and 7 bases from J, with 18 bases between. The V gene's germline CDR1 is SNHLY and CDR2 FYNNEI. CDR3 residues: CASSQEEGSDEAFF. CDR3 in DNA: TGTGCCAGCAGCCAAGAGGAAGGGAGCGATGAAGCTTTCTTT.

In this sample, this clonotype turned up many times. The chain employs TRBV9 and TRBJ1-2, with 10 bases lining up with TRBD1. V was clipped by 4 bases and J by 4 bases; unmatched bases: 4. The CDR3 spans 14 residues. Germline V gene data show CDR1 as SGDLS and CDR2 as YYNGEE. The CDR3 protein is CASSMDRGFYGYTF. CDR3 bases: TGTGCCAGCAGCATGGACAGGGGGTTCTATGGCTACACCTTC. Complete variable domain (other parts from reference TRBV9 and TRBJ1-2): DSGVTQTPKHLITATGQRVTLRCSPRSGDLSVYWYQQSLDQGLQFLIQYYNGEERAKGNILERFSAQQFPDLHSELNLSSLELGDSALYFCASSMDRGFYGYTFGSGTRLTVV.

V and J are TRBV7-3 and TRBJ2-3; 12 bases match TRBD2. This CDR3 is 17 amino acids long. V dropped 2 bases and J dropped 11; count of bases not matched to a gene: 14. Germline CDR1 and CDR2: SGHTA and FQGTGA. The CDR3 DNA reads as TGTGCCAGCAGCTTAGACTCTAGCGGGGGGGCAAGGTACGAGCAGTATTTT. Protein product: CASSLDSSGGARYEQYF.

As concerns this clonotype: Because the CDR3 is missing its conserved closing phenylalanine or tryptophan, this is likely a read error. The DNA is omitted, as the CDR3 cannot be located on it reliably, and the CDR3 follows TCRdb's listing. The chain is built from TRBV19 and TRBJ1-5; the table's D call TRBD1 went unverified against the DNA. The CDR3 extends over 12 residues, inclusive of both ends. CDR1 is LNHDA and CDR2 is SQIVND in the germline V gene (reference sequence). The CDR3 is CASSLPVGAQPQ.

V is TRBV2 and J is TRBJ2-7; TRBD1 or TRBD2 may be the D gene (6 bases each). This CDR3 spans 14 amino acids. CDR1 is SNHLY, CDR2 FYNNEI, per germline. V lost 3 bases and J 8 bases, leaving 17 bases between the germline ends. CDR3 region: CASSDPGASIKQYF. DNA for the CDR3: TGTGCCAGCAGTGACCCGGGGGCTAGTATCAAGCAGTACTTC.

The rearrangement uses TRBV15 and TRBJ1-5; D remains ambiguous. V was trimmed by 10 bases and J by 7 bases, leaving 23 bases between them. This CDR3 comprises 15 residues. Per the germline V gene, CDR1 is LNHNV and CDR2 is YYDKDF (reference sequence). For the CDR3, the DNA is TGTGCCAGCACGGGCGACGGGTCAGGTAAACAGCCCCAGCATTTT. Amino acids: CASTGDGSGKQPQHF.

The rearrangement joins TRBV11-2 to TRBJ1-4; the D is unclear. The germline V and J ends were trimmed by 4 bases and 9 bases, with 15 bases remaining between them. This CDR3 is 14 amino acids long. CDR1 and CDR2 from the germline V gene are SGHAT and FQNNGV. The CDR3 loop reads CASSSHAVPKKLFF. For the CDR3, the DNA is TGTGCCAGCAGCTCGCACGCCGTCCCGAAAAAACTGTTTTTT.

As to this clonotype: This CDR3 fails to terminate in the conserved phenylalanine or tryptophan, so it likely reflects a read error. It is unclear where the CDR3 begins or ends on the DNA, so no DNA is shown, and the CDR3 is as TCRdb lists it. This chain connects TRBV7-2 to TRBJ1-6. The germline gives CDR1 SGHTA, CDR2 FQGNSA. The CDR3 comprises 12 residues, both ends counted. CDR3 in amino acids: CASSLAAGQQSA.

In regard to this clonotype: A read error is likely, as this CDR3 ends without the conserved phenylalanine or tryptophan. CDR3 region: CSARDHAGEALQETQYS. The CDR3 DNA follows: TGCAGTGCTAGAGATCATGCGGGGGAAGCCCTTCAAGAGACCCAGTACTCC. The genes are TRBV20-1 and TRBJ2-5; 7 bases fit TRBD2. Germline V gene sequence: CDR1 DFQATT, CDR2 SNEGSKA (reference sequence). The CDR3 runs 17 residues. Germline trimming cut 0 bases from V and 2 bases from J; bases unmatched to any gene: 12.

A remark on this clonotype: Lacking the conserved final phenylalanine or tryptophan, this CDR3 likely reflects a read error. The chain is built from TRBV2 and TRBJ1-6, with D hard to call. The ends were cut back, 8 bases at V and 13 bases at J, with 18 bases in the middle. CDR3 size: 13 residues. Germline CDR1 SNHLY, CDR2 FYNNEI. CDR3 sequence (DNA): TGTGCCAGCCGACCCCGCGGGGTAGCGCCCCTCCACTAT. It yields the protein CASRPRGVAPLHY.

This clonotype was picked up many times. The rearrangement links TRBV9 to TRBJ2-3; D not certain. Trimming pared 2 bases from V and 0 bases from J, leaving 7 bases between. The CDR3 length is 14 residues. In germline, CDR1 is SGDLS, CDR2 YYNGEE. CDR3 region: CASSVGLSTDTQYF. DNA for the CDR3: TGTGCCAGCAGCGTCGGTTTAAGCACAGATACGCAGTATTTT. The full variable domain, with the rest looked up from reference TRBV9 and TRBJ2-3, is DSGVTQTPKHLITATGQRVTLRCSPRSGDLSVYWYQQSLDQGLQFLIQYYNGEERAKGNILERFSAQQFPDLHSELNLSSLELGDSALYFCASSVGLSTDTQYFGPGTRLTVL.

The CDR3 sequence is CASSLGGRGIKNEQYF. CDR3 sequence (DNA): TGTGCCAGCAGCTTGGGGGGCAGGGGGATCAAAAACGAGCAGTACTTC. The V call is TRBV25-1, the J call TRBJ2-7; maybe TRBD1 (7 bases). CDR1 MGHDK and CDR2 SYGVNS come from the germline V gene. CDR3 length: 16 residues. V was shortened by 6 bases and J by 5 bases, with 23 bases between the two germline ends.

This clonotype showed up many times. V usage is TRBV7-3 and J usage is TRBJ2-5, with unresolved D. Germline assignment: CDR1 SGHTA and CDR2 FQGTGA. The CDR3 runs to 14 residues. V lost 5 bases, J lost 1 base, and 11 bases lay in between. Here the CDR3 DNA reads TGTGCCAGCAGCCCCTCGGCCGTCCAAGAGACCCAGTACTTC. Its protein product is CASSPSAVQETQYF.

This clonotype was recorded only once. This chain joins TRBV6-5 and TRBJ1-2; 7 bases map to TRBD1. This CDR3 region has 15 residues. Germline assignment: CDR1 MNHEY and CDR2 SVGAGI. V lost 5 bases and J lost 7; bases outside the gene matches: 13. CDR3 residues: CASSGQVWAGSGYTF. In nucleotides, the CDR3 is TGTGCCAGCAGTGGACAGGTATGGGCCGGGAGTGGCTACACCTTC.

In its sample, this clonotype was seen many times. The chain carries TRBV13 and TRBJ2-2; D gene uncertain. The V end lost 6 bases, the J end lost 3 bases, and 17 bases lay between the germline ends. CDR1 and CDR2 (germline): PRHDT, FYEKMQ (reference sequence). The CDR3 runs to 16 residues. CDR3 amino acids: CASSLLRQHDTGELFF. The CDR3 DNA follows: TGTGCCAGCAGTTTGTTGCGTCAACACGACACCGGGGAGCTGTTTTTT.

V and J are TRBV20-1 and TRBJ1-2, with D possibly matching TRBD1 (6 bases). The germline CDR1 and CDR2 sequences are DFQATT and SNEGSKA (reference sequence). V was trimmed by 5 bases and J by 4 bases, leaving 14 bases between them. This CDR3 has 13 residues. In nucleotides, the CDR3 is TGCAGTGCTTCAGGGGAAGGGACCTATGGCTACACCTTC. Translation: CSASGEGTYGYTF.

This clonotype has just a few counts. The chain uses TRBV5-1 and TRBJ1-2, with 10 bases matching TRBD1. V shed 5 bases and J 4 bases; nucleotides not matched to a gene: 14. CDR1 is SGHRS, CDR2 YFSETQ, per germline. There are 17 residues in the CDR3. CDR3 nucleotide sequence: TGCGCCAGCAGAGGGGGGACAGGGGCACTAAGACTCTATGGCTACACCTTC. It translates to CASRGGTGALRLYGYTF.

This clonotype was seen only a few times. V gene TRBV27 combines with J gene TRBJ1-2; possibly TRBD1 for D (6 bases). Trimming cost V 0 bases and J 8 bases, with 22 bases left between them. Germline CDR1 is MNHEY and CDR2 is SMNVEV (reference sequence). The length of the CDR3 is 17 residues. The DNA of the CDR3 is TGTGCCAGCAGTTTATCTAAGGAGGGACACCCCTGGGGGGGCTACACCTTC. It specifies CASSLSKEGHPWGGYTF.

The genes are TRBV29-1 and TRBJ2-7; 7 bases map to TRBD2. Germline V gives CDR1 SQVTM, CDR2 ANQGSEA. Trimming cost V 6 bases and J 0 bases; bases outside gene matches: 8. The CDR3 has 14 residues. The CDR3 DNA is TGCAGCGTGGTCCTGGCGGGGGTCTCCTACGAGCAGTACTTC. Protein: CSVVLAGVSYEQYF.

J is TRBJ1-6 and V is TRBV20-1; the D is unclear. Germline V CDR1 and CDR2: DFQATT, SNEGSKA (reference sequence). V was shortened by 3 bases and J by 5 bases, with 5 bases between the two germline ends. The CDR3 spans 12 residues. The CDR3 protein is CSASPDNSPLHF. CDR3 DNA sequence: TGCAGTGCTAGCCCTGATAATTCACCCCTCCACTTT.

The chain is built from TRBV11-2 and TRBJ2-1, with D perhaps matching TRBD1 (5 bases). The germline V gene encodes CDR1 SGHAT and CDR2 FQNNGV. The CDR3 totals 13 residues. The V and J ends lost 1 base and 10 bases respectively, with 11 bases between them. This CDR3 reads CASSLVQDTEQFF. The CDR3, as DNA: TGTGCCAGCAGCTTAGTCCAGGACACCGAGCAGTTCTTC.

V and J are TRBV10-3 and TRBJ2-3; the D is unclear. This CDR3 is 14 amino acids long. V lost 8 bases to trimming and J lost 0 bases, with 12 bases between them. From germline, CDR1 is ENHRY and CDR2 SYGVKD. The CDR3 spells CAIRAGVSTDTQYF. Here the CDR3 DNA reads TGTGCCATCCGTGCAGGAGTAAGCACAGATACGCAGTATTTT.

Regarding this clonotype: The CDR3 carries no conserved terminal phenylalanine or tryptophan, so it likely arises from a read error. The DNA is omitted, as the CDR3 cannot be located on it reliably, and the CDR3 follows TCRdb's listing. J is TRBJ1-2 and V is TRBV2. Ends included, the CDR3 has 13 residues. Germline V gene data show CDR1 as SNHLY and CDR2 as FYNNEI. The CDR3 sequence: CASSSLAAYGYSS.

V usage is TRBV25-1 and J usage is TRBJ2-5, with D hard to call. The CDR3 is made up of 16 amino acids. Germline-derived CDR1 and CDR2 are MGHDK and SYGVNS. Trimming shortened V by 6 bases and J by 0 bases, and 17 bases separated the two germline ends. The CDR3 is CASSPLGRADQETQYF. The CDR3 DNA follows: TGTGCCAGCAGCCCGCTCGGTAGGGCAGACCAAGAGACCCAGTACTTC.

Concerning this clonotype: An end of the junction differs from the germline gene, which may be a read error. The chain links TRBV7-9 to TRBJ2-2, with D possibly being TRBD1 (6 bases). Looked up from germline, CDR1 is SEHNR and CDR2 is FQNEAQ (reference sequence). This CDR3 is 15 amino acids long. The CDR3 sequence is CASSFGAGENGVLFF. The CDR3 region has the DNA TGTGCCAGCAGCTTCGGGGCAGGGGAGAACGGGGTGCTGTTTTTT.

Details on this clonotype: It may be a read error: a sequence one base away is much more abundant. The rearrangement uses TRBV6-6 and TRBJ1-5; D remains ambiguous. Germline loops: CDR1 MNHNY, CDR2 SVGAGI (reference sequence). The CDR3 is 14 residues long. Between the trimmed V and J ends, which lost 5 bases and 14 bases, there was a span of 22 bases. The CDR3 here is CASSPPSESEVEHF. The CDR3 coding sequence is TGTGCCAGCAGTCCCCCATCCGAGTCAGAGGTAGAGCATTTT.